These 3 T cell receptor beta chains share one sample of origin, sequenced in a study of blood T cell repertoires in COVID-19. Assay: immunoSEQ multiplex PCR; the TCRdb copy retains only in-frame clones and omits some. Of over 10,000 clones listed, approximately 86% are singletons. The sample taken for sequencing was peripheral blood. The receptors come from a man at least 80 years old with acute or convalescent COVID-19.

Comments on this clone: A read error may account for a junction end that differs from germline. The rearrangement uses TRBV6-1 and TRBJ1-5; TRBD1 matches 10 bases. Germline V gene sequence: CDR1 MNHNS, CDR2 SASEGT. CDR3 length equals 16 residues. This CDR3 is CASSKAGTGGNQPQHF. Here the CDR3 DNA reads TGTGCCAGCAGTAAAGCCGGGACAGGGGGCAATCAGCCCCAGCATTTT.

This chain links TRBV28 with TRBJ2-7; the match to TRBD1 covers 7 bases. The length of the CDR3 is 14 residues. Germline values: CDR1 MDHEN, CDR2 SYDVKM. With 2 bases clipped from V and 2 bases from J, the junction kept 3 bases outside the gene matches. The CDR3 DNA follows: TGTGCCAGCAGTTTAGCCAGGGGGACCTACGAGCAGTACTTC. Translated, it gives CASSLARGTYEQYF.

The chain joins TRBV3-1 (or the pseudogene TRBV3-2) to TRBJ2-1; perhaps TRBD1 as D (5 bases). In germline, CDR1 is LGHDT, CDR2 YNNKEL (reference sequence). V was cut by 4 bases and J by 0 bases, with 7 bases left in between. CDR3 length: 14 residues. The CDR3 here is CASSRGGSYNEQFF. The DNA of the CDR3 is TGTGCCAGCAGCCGGGGCGGCTCCTACAATGAGCAGTTCTTC.